The T cell receptor beta chain described here comes from a study of Ad26.COV2.S vaccination and SARS-CoV-2 variants. The CDR3 has 11 amino acids. The V gene lost 4 bases and the J gene lost 10 bases, with 10 bases spanning the gap. From germline, CDR1 is MGHDK and CDR2 SYGVNS. TCRdb's copy holds only in-frame clones and misses some; the assay was immunoSEQ multiplex PCR. The data hold approximately 300,000 clones, with about 86% observed a single time. Described treatment: approximately 18 received Ad26.COV2.S at low or high dose, single or two shots; roughly five received placebo; per-sample allocation not given. Sampling took place 63 days after the first vaccine or placebo injection. Vaccination used an Ad26 vector expressing Wuhan-strain SARS-CoV-2 spike. Findings and limits, study-wide: Those who received the vaccine showed greater spike-specific TCR breadth than those given placebo. Non-spike TCR breadth showed similarity between vaccine and placebo recipients. Measures of TCR breadth and depth may have fallen short of total T cell responses.

For this clone: The target antigen is unknown.

The sequences come from peripheral blood, collected in a trial of Ad26.COV2.S vaccine versus placebo. The J gene is TRBJ1-2, the V gene TRBV25-1, with D maybe TRBD1 (6 bases). This TCR derives from a person aged 18 to 65 who received the Ad26.COV2.S COVID-19 vaccine or a placebo. CDR3 residues: CASSGQGIYTF. In DNA, the CDR3 is TGTGCCAGCAGTGGGCAGGGGATCTACACCTTC.